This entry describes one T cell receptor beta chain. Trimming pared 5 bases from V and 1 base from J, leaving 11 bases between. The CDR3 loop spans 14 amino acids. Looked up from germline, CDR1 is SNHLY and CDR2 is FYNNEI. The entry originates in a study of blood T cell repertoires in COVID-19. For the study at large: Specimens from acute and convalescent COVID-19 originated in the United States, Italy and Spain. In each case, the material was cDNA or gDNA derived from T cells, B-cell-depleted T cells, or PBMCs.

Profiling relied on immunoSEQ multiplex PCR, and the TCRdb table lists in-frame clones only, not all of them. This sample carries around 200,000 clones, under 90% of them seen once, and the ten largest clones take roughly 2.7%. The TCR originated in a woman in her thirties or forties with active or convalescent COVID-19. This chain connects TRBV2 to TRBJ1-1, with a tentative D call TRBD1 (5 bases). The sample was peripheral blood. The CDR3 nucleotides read TGTGCCAGCAGTACAGGATTGGCGAACACTGAAGCTTTCTTT. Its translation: CASSTGLANTEAFF.